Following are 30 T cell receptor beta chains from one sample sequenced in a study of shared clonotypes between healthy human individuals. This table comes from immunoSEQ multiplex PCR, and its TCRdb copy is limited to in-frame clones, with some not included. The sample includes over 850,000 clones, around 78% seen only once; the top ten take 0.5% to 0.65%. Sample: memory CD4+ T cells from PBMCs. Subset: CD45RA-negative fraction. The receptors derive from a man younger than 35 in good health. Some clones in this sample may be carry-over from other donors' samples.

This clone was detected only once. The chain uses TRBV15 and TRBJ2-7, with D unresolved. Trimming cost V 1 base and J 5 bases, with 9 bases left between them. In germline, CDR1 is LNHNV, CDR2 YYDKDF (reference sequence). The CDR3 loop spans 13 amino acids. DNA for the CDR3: TGTGCCACCAGCAGAGGTGCCTGGAACGAGCAGTACTTC. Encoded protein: CATSRGAWNEQYF. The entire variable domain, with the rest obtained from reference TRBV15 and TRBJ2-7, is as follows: DAMVIQNPRYQVTQFGKPVTLSCSQTLNHNVMYWYQQKSSQAPKLLFHYYDKDFNNEADTPDNFQSRRPNTSFCFLDIRSPGLGDTAMYLCATSRGAWNEQYFGPGTRLTVT.

CDR3 residues: CASTVDRGGTEAFF. The CDR3 DNA follows: TGTGCCAGCACCGTGGACAGGGGCGGCACTGAAGCTTTCTTT. The chain couples TRBV6-6 to TRBJ1-1, with TRBD1 identical over 9 bases. V dropped 7 bases and J dropped 4; count of bases not matched to a gene: 7. Per germline, CDR1 MNHNY and CDR2 SVGAGI (reference sequence). This CDR3 region has 14 residues.

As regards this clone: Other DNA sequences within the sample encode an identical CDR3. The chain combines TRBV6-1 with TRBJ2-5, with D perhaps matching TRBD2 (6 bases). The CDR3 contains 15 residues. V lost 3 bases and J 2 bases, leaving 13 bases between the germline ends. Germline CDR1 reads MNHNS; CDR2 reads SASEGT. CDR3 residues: CASSERGRSQETQYF. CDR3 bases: TGTGCCAGCAGTGAGCGGGGACGTTCTCAAGAGACCCAGTACTTC.

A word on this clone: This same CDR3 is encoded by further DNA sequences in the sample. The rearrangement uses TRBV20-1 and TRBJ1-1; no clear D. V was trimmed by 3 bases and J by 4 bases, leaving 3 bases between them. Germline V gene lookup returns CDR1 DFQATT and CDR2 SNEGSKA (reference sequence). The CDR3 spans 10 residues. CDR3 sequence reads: CSARRTEAFF. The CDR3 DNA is TGCAGTGCTAGGCGCACTGAAGCTTTCTTT.

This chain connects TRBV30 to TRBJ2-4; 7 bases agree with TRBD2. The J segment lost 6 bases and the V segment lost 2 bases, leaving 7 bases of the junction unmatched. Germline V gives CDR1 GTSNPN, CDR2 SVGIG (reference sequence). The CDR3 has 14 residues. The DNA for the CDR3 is TGTGCCTGGAGTTTTAGCGGGTCCTTAAACATTCAGTACTTC. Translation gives CAWSFSGSLNIQYF.

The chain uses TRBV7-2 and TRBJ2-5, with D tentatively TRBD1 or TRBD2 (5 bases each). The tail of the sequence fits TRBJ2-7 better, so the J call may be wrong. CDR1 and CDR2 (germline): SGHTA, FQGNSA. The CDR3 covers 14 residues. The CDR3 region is CASSFRDGTYEQYF. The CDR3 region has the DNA TGTGCCAGCAGCTTCCGGGACGGAACCTACGAGCAGTACTTC.

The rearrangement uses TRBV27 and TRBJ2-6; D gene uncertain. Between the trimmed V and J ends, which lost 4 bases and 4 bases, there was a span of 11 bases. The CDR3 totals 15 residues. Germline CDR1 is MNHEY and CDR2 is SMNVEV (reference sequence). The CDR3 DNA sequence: TGTGCCAGCAGTTCCTTAGTGGGGGGGGCCAACGTCCTGACTTTC. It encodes CASSSLVGGANVLTF.

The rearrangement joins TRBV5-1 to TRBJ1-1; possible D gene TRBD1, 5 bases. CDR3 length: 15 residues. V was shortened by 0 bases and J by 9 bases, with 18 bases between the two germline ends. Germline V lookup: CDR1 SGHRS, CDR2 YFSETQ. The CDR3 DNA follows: TGCGCCAGCAGCTTGGACCCCTCCGGGGCGCGGAAAGCTTTCTTT. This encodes CASSLDPSGARKAFF. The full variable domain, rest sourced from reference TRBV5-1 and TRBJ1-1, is KAGVTQTPRYLIKTRGQQVTLSCSPISGHRSVSWYQQTPGQGLQFLFEYFSETQRNKGNFPGRFSGRQFSNSRSEMNVSTLELGDSALYLCASSLDPSGARKAFFGQGTRLTVV.

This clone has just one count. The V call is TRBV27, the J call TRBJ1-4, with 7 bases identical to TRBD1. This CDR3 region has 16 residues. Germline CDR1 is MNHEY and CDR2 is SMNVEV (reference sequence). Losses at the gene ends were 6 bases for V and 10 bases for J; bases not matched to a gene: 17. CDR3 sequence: CASRPTGVGGSGKLFF. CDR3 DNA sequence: TGTGCCAGCAGACCCACAGGGGTTGGCGGTTCCGGAAAACTGTTTTTT.

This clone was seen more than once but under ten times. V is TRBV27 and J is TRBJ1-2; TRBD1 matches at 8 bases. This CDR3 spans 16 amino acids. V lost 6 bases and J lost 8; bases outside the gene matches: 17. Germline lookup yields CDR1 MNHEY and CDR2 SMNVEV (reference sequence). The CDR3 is CASSLLASDRADGYTF. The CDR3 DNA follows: TGTGCCAGCAGCTTGCTTGCCTCGGACAGGGCGGACGGCTACACCTTC.

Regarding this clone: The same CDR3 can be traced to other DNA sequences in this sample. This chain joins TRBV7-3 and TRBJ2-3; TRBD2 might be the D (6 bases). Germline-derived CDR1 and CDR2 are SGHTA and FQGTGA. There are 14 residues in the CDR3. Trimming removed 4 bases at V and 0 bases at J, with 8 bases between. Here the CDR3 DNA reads TGTGCCAGCAGCTCCGGGACTAGCACAGATACGCAGTATTTT. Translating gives CASSSGTSTDTQYF.

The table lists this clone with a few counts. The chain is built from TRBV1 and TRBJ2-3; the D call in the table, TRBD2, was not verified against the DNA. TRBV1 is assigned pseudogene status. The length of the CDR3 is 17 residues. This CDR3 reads CTSSQVSLRESTDTQYF. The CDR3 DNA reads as TGCACCAGCAGCCAAGTTAGCCTTCGGGAGAGCACAGATACGCAGTATTTT.

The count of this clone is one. DNA of the CDR3: TGTGCCAGCAGTGAAGCCGGCGGATACTACGAGCAGTACTTC. Its translation is CASSEAGGYYEQYF. This chain uses TRBV25-1 with TRBJ2-7; D is ambiguous. Germline CDR1 and CDR2: MGHDK and SYGVNS. CDR3 size: 14 residues. V lost 2 bases and J lost 3, with 11 bases in between.

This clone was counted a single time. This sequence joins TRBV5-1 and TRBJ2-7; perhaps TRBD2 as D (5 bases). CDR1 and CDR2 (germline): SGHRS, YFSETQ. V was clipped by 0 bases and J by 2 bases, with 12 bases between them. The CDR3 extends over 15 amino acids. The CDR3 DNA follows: TGCGCCAGCAGCTTGGATCTCGGACTTACCTACGAGCAGTACTTC. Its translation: CASSLDLGLTYEQYF. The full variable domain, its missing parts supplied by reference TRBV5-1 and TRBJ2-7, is KAGVTQTPRYLIKTRGQQVTLSCSPISGHRSVSWYQQTPGQGLQFLFEYFSETQRNKGNFPGRFSGRQFSNSRSEMNVSTLELGDSALYLCASSLDLGLTYEQYFGPGTRLTVT.

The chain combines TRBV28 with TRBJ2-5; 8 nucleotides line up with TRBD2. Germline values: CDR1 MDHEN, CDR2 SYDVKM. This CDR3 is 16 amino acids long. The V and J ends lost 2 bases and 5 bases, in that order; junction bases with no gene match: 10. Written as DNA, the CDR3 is TGTGCCAGCAGTTTAACGACCGGGAGGGCCCGGGAGACCCAGTACTTC. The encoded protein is CASSLTTGRARETQYF. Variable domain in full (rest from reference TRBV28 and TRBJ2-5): DVKVTQSSRYLVKRTGEKVFLECVQDMDHENMFWYRQDPGLGLRLIYFSYDVKMKEKGDIPEGYSVSREKKERFSLILESASTNQTSMYLCASSLTTGRARETQYFGPGTRLLVL.

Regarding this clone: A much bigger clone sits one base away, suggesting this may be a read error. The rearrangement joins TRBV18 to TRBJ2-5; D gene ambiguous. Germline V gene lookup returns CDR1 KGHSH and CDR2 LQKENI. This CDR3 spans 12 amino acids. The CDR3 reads CAGSPQEETQYF. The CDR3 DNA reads TGTGCCGGCTCACCACAAGAAGAGACCCAGTACTTC.

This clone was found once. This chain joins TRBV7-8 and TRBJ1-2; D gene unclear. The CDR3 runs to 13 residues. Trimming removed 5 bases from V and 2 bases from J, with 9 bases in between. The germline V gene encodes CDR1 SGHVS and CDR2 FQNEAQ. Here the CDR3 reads CASSITVNYGYTF. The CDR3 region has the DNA TGTGCCAGCAGCATAACAGTAAACTATGGCTACACCTTC.

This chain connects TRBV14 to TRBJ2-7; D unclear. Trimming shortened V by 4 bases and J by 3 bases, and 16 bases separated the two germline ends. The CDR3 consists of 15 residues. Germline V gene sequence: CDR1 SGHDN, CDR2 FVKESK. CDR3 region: CASSPQVGGFYEQYF. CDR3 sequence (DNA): TGTGCCAGCAGCCCGCAGGTGGGCGGATTCTACGAGCAGTACTTC.

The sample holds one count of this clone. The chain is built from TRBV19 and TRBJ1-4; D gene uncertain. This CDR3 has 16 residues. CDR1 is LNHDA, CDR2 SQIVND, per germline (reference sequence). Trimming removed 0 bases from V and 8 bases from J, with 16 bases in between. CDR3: CASSIDRRGLGEKLFF. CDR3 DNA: TGTGCCAGTAGTATAGATCGGCGAGGGCTCGGCGAAAAACTGTTTTTT.

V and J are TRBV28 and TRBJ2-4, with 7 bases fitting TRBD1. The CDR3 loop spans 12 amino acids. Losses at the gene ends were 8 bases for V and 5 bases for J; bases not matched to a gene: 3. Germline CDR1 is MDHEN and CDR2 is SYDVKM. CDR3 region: CASEGQENIQYF. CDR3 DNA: TGTGCCAGCGAAGGACAGGAAAACATTCAGTACTTC.

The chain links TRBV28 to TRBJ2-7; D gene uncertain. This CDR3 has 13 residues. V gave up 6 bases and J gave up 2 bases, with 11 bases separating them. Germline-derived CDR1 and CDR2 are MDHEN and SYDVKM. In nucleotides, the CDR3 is TGTGCCAGCAGCCGAGTCCTTCCCTACGAGCAGTACTTC. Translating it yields CASSRVLPYEQYF.

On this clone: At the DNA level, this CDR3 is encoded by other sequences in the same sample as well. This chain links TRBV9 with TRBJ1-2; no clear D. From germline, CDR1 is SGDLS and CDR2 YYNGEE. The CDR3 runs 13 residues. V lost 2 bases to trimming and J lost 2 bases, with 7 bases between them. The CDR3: CASSVDSNYGYTF. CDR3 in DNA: TGTGCCAGCAGCGTGGATTCCAACTATGGCTACACCTTC.

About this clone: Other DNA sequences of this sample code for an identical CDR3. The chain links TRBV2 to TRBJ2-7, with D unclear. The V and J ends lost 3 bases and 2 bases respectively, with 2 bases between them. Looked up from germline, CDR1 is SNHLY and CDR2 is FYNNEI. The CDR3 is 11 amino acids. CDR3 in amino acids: CASSDPYEQYF. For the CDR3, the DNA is TGTGCCAGCAGTGACCCCTACGAGCAGTACTTC.

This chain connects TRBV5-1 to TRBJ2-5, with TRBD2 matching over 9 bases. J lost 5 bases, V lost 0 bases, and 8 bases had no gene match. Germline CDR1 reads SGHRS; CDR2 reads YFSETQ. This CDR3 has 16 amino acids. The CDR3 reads CASSLAGSSGMETQYF. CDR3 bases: TGCGCCAGCAGCTTGGCCGGGTCTAGCGGGATGGAGACCCAGTACTTC.

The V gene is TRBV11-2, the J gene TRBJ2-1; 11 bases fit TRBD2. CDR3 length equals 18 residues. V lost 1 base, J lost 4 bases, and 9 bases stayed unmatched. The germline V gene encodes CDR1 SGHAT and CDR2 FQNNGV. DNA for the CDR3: TGTGCCAGCAGCTTAGCCTCTTACCCTAGCGGGAGGTACAATGAGCAGTTCTTC. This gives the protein CASSLASYPSGRYNEQFF.

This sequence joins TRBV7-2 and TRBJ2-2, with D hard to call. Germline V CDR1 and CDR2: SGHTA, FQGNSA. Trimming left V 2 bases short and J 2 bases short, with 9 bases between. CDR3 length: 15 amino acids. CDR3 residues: CASSLQADNTGELFF. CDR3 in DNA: TGTGCCAGCAGCTTACAGGCGGATAACACCGGGGAGCTGTTTTTT. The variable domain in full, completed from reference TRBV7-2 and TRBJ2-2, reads GAGVSQSPSNKVTEKGKDVELRCDPISGHTALYWYRQSLGQGLEFLIYFQGNSAPDKSGLPSDRFSAERTGGSVSTLTIQRTQQEDSAVYLCASSLQADNTGELFFGEGSRLTVL.

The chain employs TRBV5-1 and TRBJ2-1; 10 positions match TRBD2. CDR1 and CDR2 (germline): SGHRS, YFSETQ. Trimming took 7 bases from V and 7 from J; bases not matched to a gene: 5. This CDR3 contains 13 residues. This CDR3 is CASASGGGNEQFF. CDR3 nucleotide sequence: TGCGCCAGCGCTAGCGGGGGCGGGAATGAGCAGTTCTTC.

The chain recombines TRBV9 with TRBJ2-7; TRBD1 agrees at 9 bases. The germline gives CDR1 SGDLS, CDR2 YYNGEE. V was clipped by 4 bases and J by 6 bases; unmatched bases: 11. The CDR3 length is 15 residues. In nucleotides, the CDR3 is TGTGCCAGCAGCACCCGTCCCGGGACAGGGATCGAGCAGTACTTC. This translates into CASSTRPGTGIEQYF. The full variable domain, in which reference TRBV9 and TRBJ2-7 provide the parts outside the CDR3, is DSGVTQTPKHLITATGQRVTLRCSPRSGDLSVYWYQQSLDQGLQFLIQYYNGEERAKGNILERFSAQQFPDLHSELNLSSLELGDSALYFCASSTRPGTGIEQYFGPGTRLTVT.

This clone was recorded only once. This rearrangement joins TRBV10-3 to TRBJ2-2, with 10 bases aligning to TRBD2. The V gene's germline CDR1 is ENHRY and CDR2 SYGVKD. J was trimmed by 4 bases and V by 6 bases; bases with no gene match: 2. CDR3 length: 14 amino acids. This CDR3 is CAIRGTSATGELFF. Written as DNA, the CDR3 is TGTGCCATCAGAGGGACTAGCGCCACCGGGGAGCTGTTTTTT.

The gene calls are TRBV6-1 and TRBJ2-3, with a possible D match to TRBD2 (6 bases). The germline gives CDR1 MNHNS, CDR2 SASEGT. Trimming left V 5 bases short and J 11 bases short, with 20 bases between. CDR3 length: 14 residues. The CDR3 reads CASSNSGGAVGQYF. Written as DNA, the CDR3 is TGTGCCAGCAGTAATTCCGGAGGGGCGGTGGGGCAGTATTTT.